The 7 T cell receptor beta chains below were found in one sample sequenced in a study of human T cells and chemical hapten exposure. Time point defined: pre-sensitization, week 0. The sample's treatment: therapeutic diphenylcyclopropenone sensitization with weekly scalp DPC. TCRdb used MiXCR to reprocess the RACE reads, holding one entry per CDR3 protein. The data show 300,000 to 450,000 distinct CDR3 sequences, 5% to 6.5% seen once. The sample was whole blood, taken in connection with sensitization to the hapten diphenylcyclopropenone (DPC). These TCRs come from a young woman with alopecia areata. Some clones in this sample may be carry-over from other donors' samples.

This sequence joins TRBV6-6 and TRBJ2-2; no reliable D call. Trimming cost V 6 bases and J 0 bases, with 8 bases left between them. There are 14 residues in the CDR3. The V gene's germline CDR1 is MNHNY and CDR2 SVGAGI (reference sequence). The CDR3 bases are TGTGCCAGCAGCCTGCGGTCGAACACCGGGGAGCTGTTTTTT. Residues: CASSLRSNTGELFF.

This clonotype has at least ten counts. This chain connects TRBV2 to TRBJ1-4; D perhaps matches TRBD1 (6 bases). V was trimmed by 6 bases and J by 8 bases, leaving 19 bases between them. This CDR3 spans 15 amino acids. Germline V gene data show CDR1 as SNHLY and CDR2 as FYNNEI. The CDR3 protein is CASRDRDTLGEKLFF. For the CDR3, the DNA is TGTGCCAGCAGGGACCGGGACACCCTAGGAGAAAAACTGTTTTTT.

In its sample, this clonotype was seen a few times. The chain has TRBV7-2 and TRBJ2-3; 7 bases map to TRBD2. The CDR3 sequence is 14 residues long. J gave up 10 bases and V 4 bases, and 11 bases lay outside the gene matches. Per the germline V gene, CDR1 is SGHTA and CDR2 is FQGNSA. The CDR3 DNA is TGTGCCAGCAGCTCTAGCGGAGTATACCCTTCGCAGTATTTT. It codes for CASSSSGVYPSQYF.

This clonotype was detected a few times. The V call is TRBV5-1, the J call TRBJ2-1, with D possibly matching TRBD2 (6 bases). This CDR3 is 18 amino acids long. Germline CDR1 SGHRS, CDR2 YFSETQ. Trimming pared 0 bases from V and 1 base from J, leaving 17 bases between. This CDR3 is CASSLAGSGPWSYNEQFF. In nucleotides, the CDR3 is TGCGCCAGCAGCTTGGCCGGGAGCGGCCCTTGGTCCTACAATGAGCAGTTCTTC.

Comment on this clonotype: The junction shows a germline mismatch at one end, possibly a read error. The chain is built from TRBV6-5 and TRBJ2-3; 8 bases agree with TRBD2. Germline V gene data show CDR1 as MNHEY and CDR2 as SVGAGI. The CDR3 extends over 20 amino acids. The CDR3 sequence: CASSYRAPKGAGARTDTQYF. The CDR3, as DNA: TGCGCCAGCAGTTACCGAGCCCCGAAGGGAGCGGGGGCCCGCACAGATACGCAGTATTTT.

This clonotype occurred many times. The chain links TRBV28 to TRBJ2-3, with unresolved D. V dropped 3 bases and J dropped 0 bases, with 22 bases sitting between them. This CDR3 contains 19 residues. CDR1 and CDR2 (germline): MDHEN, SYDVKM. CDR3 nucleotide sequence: TGTGCCAGCAGTTTCTCCGGTGTGTTGGCGGCCCTTAGCACAGATACGCAGTATTTT. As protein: CASSFSGVLAALSTDTQYF.

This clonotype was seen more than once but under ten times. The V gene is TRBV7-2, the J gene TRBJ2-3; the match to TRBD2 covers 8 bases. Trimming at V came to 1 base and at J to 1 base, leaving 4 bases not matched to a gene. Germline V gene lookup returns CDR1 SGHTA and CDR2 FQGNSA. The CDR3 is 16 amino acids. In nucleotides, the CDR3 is TGTGCCAGCAGCTTAGTATTGCGGGGGGGCACAGATACGCAGTATTTT. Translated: CASSLVLRGGTDTQYF.